A single sample is the source of the 6 T cell receptor beta chains below, sequenced in a study of blood T cell repertoires in COVID-19. Generated by immunoSEQ multiplex PCR, the TCRdb table keeps only in-frame clones and is missing some. The repertoire holds about 140,000 clones, with almost 80% as singletons. Sequencing was performed on PBMCs or T cells enriched from blood (not recorded which). These receptors were taken from a woman aged 45-60 years who had recovered from COVID-19.

The chain joins TRBV3-1 (or the pseudogene TRBV3-2) to TRBJ2-3; TRBD2 agrees at 7 bases. The CDR3 covers 13 residues. CDR1 LGHDT and CDR2 YNNKEL come from the germline V gene (reference sequence). V shed 4 bases and J 5 bases; nucleotides not matched to a gene: 3. The CDR3 nucleotides read TGTGCCAGCAGCCCGACGGGAGGAGATACGCAGTATTTT. It specifies CASSPTGGDTQYF.

The chain recombines TRBV9 with TRBJ2-5; 10 bases fit TRBD2. V lost 3 bases, J lost 4 bases, and 9 bases stayed unmatched. Per the germline V gene, CDR1 is SGDLS and CDR2 is YYNGEE. The CDR3 runs to 16 residues. CDR3 coding DNA: TGTGCCAGCAGCGCCCAACTAGCGGGATTGGCAGAGACCCAGTACTTC. The encoded protein is CASSAQLAGLAETQYF.

This clone came up once. The CDR3 DNA reads as TGTGCCACAAAGTTCAGGGCCCTCCAAGAGACCCAGTACTTC. Amino acids: CATKFRALQETQYF. The V and J genes are TRBV2 and TRBJ2-5; tentatively, D is TRBD1 (5 bases). CDR3 length equals 14 residues. V was trimmed by 10 bases and J by 1 base, leaving 16 bases between them. Germline V CDR1 and CDR2: SNHLY, FYNNEI. Variable domain in full (rest from reference TRBV2 and TRBJ2-5): EPEVTQTPSHQVTQMGQEVILRCVPISNHLYFYWYRQILGQKVEFLVSFYNNEISEKSEIFDDQFSVERPDGSNFTLKIRSTKLEDSAMYFCATKFRALQETQYFGPGTRLLVL.

V and J are TRBV4-1 and TRBJ2-1; 10 nucleotides line up with TRBD1. Germline loops: CDR1 MGHRA, CDR2 YSYEKL. Trimming took 3 bases from V and 0 from J; bases not matched to a gene: 2. The CDR3 runs 16 residues. In DNA form, the CDR3 reads TGCGCCAGCAGCCAGGGGACAGGGGCCTCCTACAATGAGCAGTTCTTC. Translated: CASSQGTGASYNEQFF.

The genes are TRBV6-5 and TRBJ1-2, with TRBD1 identical over 7 bases. Germline CDR1 MNHEY, CDR2 SVGAGI. CDR3 size: 12 residues. The V segment lost 10 bases and the J segment 8 bases; nucleotides outside the gene matches: 10. DNA of the CDR3: TGTGCCACCTATAGGGGGCTTGGAGGCTACACCTTC. It codes for CATYRGLGGYTF.

This clone has just a few counts. The chain couples TRBV12-3 or TRBV12-4 to TRBJ1-2; D call uncertain. The CDR3 is made up of 13 amino acids. V lost 8 bases, J lost 5 bases, and 15 bases lay in between. Here the CDR3 DNA reads TGTGCCAGCGCTACACCAGGCCCTTATGGCTACACCTTC. Translated: CASATPGPYGYTF.